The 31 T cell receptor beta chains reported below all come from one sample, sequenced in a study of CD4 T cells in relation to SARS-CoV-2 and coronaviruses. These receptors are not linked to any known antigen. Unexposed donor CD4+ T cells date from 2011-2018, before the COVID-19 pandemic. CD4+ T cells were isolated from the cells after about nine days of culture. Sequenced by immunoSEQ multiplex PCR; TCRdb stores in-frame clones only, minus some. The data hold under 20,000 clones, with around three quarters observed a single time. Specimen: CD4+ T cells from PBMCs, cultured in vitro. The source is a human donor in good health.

The CDR3 sequence: CAWNFRGTEAFF. In DNA, the CDR3 is TGTGCCTGGAATTTTCGGGGCACTGAAGCTTTCTTT. V gene TRBV30 combines with J gene TRBJ1-1, with D hard to call. The ends were cut back, 4 bases at V and 4 bases at J, with 10 bases in the middle. From germline, CDR1 is GTSNPN and CDR2 SVGIG (reference sequence). This CDR3 is 12 amino acids long.

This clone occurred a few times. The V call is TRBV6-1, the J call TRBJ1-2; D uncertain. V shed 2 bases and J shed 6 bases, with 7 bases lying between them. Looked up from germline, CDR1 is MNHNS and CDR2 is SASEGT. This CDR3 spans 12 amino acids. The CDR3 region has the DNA TGTGCCAGCAGTGAATCCCGGGATGGCTACACCTTC. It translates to CASSESRDGYTF.

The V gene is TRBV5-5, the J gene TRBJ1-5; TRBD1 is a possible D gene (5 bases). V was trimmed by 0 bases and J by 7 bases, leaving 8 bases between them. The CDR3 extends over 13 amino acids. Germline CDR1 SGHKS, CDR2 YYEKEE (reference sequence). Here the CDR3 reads CASSLEWGQPQHF. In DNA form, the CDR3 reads TGTGCCAGCAGCTTGGAGTGGGGGCAGCCCCAGCATTTT.

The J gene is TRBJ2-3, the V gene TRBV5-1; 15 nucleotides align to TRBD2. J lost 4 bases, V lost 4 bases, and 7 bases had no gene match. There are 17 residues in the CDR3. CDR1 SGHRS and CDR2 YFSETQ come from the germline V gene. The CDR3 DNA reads TGCGCCAGCAGCGGCGGACTAGCGGGAGGGCCTCCAGATACGCAGTATTTT. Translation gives CASSGGLAGGPPDTQYF.

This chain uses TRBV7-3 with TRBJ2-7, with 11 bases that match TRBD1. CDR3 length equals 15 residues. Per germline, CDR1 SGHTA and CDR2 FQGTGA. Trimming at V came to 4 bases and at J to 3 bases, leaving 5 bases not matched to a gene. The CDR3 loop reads CASSYTGTGGYEQYF. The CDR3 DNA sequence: TGTGCCAGCAGCTACACCGGGACAGGGGGCTACGAGCAGTACTTC.

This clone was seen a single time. Here the CDR3 DNA reads TGTGCCAGCAGCTTAGTTGGCACTGGAAGCTCCTACGAGCAGTACTTC. It translates to CASSLVGTGSSYEQYF. This chain uses TRBV7-2 with TRBJ2-7; no clear D. V gave up 1 base and J gave up 0 bases, with 13 bases separating them. CDR1 and CDR2 (germline): SGHTA, FQGNSA. The CDR3 has 16 residues. Combining the CDR3 with reference TRBV7-2 and TRBJ2-7 gives the whole variable domain GAGVSQSPSNKVTEKGKDVELRCDPISGHTALYWYRQSLGQGLEFLIYFQGNSAPDKSGLPSDRFSAERTGGSVSTLTIQRTQQEDSAVYLCASSLVGTGSSYEQYFGPGTRLTVT.

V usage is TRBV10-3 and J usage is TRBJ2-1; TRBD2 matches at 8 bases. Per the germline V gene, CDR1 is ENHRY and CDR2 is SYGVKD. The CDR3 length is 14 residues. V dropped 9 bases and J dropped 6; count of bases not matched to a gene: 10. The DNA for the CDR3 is TGTGCCATGCGCGGGGGGCGTGGGGTCAATGAGCAGTTCTTC. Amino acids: CAMRGGRGVNEQFF.

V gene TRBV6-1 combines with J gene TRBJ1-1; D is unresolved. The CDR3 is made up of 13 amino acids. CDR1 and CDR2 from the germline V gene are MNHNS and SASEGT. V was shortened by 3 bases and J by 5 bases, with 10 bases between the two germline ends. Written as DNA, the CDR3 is TGTGCCAGCAGTGAGGCGGGGAGGACTGAAGCTTTCTTT. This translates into CASSEAGRTEAFF.

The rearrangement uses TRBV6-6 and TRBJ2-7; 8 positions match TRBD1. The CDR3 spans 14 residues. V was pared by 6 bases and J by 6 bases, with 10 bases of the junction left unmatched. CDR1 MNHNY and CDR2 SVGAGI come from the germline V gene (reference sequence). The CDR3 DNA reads TGTGCCAGCAGCTCCCCCAGGACAGGGAGCGAGCAGTACTTC. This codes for CASSSPRTGSEQYF.

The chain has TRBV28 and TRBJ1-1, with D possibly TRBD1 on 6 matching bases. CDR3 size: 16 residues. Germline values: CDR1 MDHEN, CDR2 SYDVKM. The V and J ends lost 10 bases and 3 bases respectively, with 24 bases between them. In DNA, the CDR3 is TGTGCCACCACAGGGACGACAGCAGGCAGAGACACTGAAGCTTTCTTT. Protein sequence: CATTGTTAGRDTEAFF.

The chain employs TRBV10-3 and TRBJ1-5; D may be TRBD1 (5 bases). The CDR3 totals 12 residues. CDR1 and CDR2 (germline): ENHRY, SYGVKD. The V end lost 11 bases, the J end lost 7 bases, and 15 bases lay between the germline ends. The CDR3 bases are TGTGCCGTCGGACAAGCCAAACAGCCCCAGCATTTT. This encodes CAVGQAKQPQHF.

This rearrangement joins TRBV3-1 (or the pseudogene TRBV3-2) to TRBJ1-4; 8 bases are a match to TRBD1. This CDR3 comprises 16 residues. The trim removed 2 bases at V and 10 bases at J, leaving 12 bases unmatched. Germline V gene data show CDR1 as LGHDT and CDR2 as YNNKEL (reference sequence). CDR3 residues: CASSQPRGQGAGKLFF. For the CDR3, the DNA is TGTGCCAGCAGCCAACCCCGTGGGCAGGGGGCAGGAAAACTGTTTTTT.

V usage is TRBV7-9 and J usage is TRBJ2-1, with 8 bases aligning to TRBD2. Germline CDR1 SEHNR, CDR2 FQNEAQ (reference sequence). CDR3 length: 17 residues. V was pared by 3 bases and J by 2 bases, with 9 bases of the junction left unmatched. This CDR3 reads CASSFEFSGKTYNEQFF. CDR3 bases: TGTGCCAGCAGCTTTGAGTTTAGCGGGAAGACCTACAATGAGCAGTTCTTC. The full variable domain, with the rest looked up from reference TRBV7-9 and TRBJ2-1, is DTGVSQNPRHKITKRGQNVTFRCDPISEHNRLYWYRQTLGQGPEFLTYFQNEAQLEKSRLLSDRFSAERPKGSFSTLEIQRTEQGDSAMYLCASSFEFSGKTYNEQFFGPGTRLTVL.

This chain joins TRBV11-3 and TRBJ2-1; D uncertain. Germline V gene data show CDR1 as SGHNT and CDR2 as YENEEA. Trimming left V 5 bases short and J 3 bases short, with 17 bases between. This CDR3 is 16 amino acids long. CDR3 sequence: CASSPGTDLGYNEQFF. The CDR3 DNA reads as TGTGCCAGCAGCCCCGGCACTGATTTAGGCTACAATGAGCAGTTCTTC.

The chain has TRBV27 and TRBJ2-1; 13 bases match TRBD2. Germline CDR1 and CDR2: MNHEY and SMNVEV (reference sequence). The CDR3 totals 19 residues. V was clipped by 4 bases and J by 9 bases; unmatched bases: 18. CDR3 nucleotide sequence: TGTGCCAGCAGTTCGGACAGGCTTACTAGCGGGGGGGTTCAAGGTGAGCAGTTCTTC. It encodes CASSSDRLTSGGVQGEQFF.

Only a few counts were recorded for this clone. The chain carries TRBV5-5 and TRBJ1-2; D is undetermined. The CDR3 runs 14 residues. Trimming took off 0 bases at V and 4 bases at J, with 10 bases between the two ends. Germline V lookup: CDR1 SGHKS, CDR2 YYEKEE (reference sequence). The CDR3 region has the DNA TGTGCCAGCAGCTTGGCAACGGCAATCTATGGCTACACCTTC. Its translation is CASSLATAIYGYTF.

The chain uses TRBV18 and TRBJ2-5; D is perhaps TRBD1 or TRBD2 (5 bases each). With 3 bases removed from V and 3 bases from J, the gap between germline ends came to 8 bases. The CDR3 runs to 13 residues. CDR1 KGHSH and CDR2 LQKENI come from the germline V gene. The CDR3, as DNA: TGTGCCAGCTCACCCGGGACGAAAGAGACCCAGTACTTC. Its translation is CASSPGTKETQYF.

The DNA for the CDR3 is TGTGCCACCAGTCCTAGCGGGAGGGCCGTATACGAGCAGTACTTC. Translation gives CATSPSGRAVYEQYF. V and J are TRBV24-1 and TRBJ2-7, with 12 bases identical to TRBD2. Germline CDR1 is KGHDR and CDR2 is SFDVKD. The CDR3 totals 15 residues. Germline trimming cut 6 bases from V and 4 bases from J; bases unmatched to any gene: 6.

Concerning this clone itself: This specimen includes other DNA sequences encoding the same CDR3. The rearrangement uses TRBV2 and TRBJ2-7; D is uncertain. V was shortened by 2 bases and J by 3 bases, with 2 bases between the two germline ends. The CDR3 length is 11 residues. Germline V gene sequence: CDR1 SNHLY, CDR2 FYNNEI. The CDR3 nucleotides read TGTGCCAGCAGTGAAATCTACGAGCAGTACTTC. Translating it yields CASSEIYEQYF. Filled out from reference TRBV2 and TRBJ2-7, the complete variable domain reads EPEVTQTPSHQVTQMGQEVILRCVPISNHLYFYWYRQILGQKVEFLVSFYNNEISEKSEIFDDQFSVERPDGSNFTLKIRSTKLEDSAMYFCASSEIYEQYFGPGTRLTVT.

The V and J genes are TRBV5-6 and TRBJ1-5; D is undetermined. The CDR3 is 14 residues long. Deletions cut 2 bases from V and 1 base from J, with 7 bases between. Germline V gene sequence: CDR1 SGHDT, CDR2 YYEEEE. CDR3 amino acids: CASSFRDSNQPQHF. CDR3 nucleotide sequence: TGTGCCAGCAGCTTCAGAGACAGCAATCAGCCCCAGCATTTT.

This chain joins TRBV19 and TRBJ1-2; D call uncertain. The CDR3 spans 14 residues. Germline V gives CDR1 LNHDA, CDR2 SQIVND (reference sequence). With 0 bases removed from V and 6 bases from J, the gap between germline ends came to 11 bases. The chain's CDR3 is CASSIDSPWDGYTF. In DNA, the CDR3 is TGTGCCAGTAGTATAGACAGTCCCTGGGATGGCTACACCTTC.

The CDR3 region is CASSQDASGASYNEQFF. The CDR3 bases are TGTGCCAGCAGCCAAGATGCCAGCGGGGCTTCCTACAATGAGCAGTTCTTC. J is TRBJ2-1 and V is TRBV3-1 (or the pseudogene TRBV3-2); 7 bases are shared with TRBD2. V lost 0 bases, J lost 1 base, and 6 bases stayed unmatched. The germline V gene has CDR1 LGHDT and CDR2 YNNKEL (reference sequence). The CDR3 runs 17 residues.

The CDR3: CASSQAYLSYNEQFF. CDR3 coding DNA: TGTGCCAGCAGCCAAGCTTACTTATCCTACAATGAGCAGTTCTTC. This sequence joins TRBV3-1 (or the pseudogene TRBV3-2) and TRBJ2-1, with no clear D. The length of the CDR3 is 15 residues. CDR1 and CDR2 from the germline V gene are LGHDT and YNNKEL (reference sequence). Trimming took off 1 base at V and 1 base at J, with 8 bases between the two ends.

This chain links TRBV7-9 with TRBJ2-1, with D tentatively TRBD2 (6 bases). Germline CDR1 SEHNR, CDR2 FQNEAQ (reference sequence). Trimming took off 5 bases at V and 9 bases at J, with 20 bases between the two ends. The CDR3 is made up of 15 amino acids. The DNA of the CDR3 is TGTGCCAGCAGCCCCGGAGGGGCGGGTTTACGTGAGCAGTTCTTC. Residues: CASSPGGAGLREQFF.

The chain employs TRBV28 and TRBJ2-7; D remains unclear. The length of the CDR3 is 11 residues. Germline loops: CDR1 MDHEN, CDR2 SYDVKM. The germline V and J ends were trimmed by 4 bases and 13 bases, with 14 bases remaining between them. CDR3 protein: CASSSTRAYYF. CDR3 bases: TGTGCCAGCAGTTCAACTCGAGCATATTACTTC.

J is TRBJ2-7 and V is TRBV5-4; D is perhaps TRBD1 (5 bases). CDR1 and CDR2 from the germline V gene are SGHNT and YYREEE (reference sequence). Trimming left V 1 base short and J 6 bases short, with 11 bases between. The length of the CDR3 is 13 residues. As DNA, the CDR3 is TGTGCCAGCAGCTTGCCCCAGGGTGTCGAGCAGTACTTC. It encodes CASSLPQGVEQYF. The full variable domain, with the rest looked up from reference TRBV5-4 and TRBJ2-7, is ETGVTQSPTHLIKTRGQQVTLRCSSQSGHNTVSWYQQALGQGPQFIFQYYREEENGRGNFPPRFSGLQFPNYSSELNVNALELDDSALYLCASSLPQGVEQYFGPGTRLTVT.

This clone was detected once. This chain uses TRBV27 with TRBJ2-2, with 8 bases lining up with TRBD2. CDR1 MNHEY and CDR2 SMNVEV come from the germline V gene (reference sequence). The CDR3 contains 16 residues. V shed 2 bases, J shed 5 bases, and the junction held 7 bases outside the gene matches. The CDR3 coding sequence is TGTGCCAGCAGTTTAGGCCAAATAGCGGGAACCGGGGAGCTGTTTTTT. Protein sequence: CASSLGQIAGTGELFF.

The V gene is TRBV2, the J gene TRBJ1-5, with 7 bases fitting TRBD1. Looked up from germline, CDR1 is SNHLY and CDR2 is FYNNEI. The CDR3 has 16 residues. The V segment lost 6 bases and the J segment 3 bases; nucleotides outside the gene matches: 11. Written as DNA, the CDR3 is TGTGCCAGCAGGAACTCCGGGACAGACATCAATCAGCCCCAGCATTTT. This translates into CASRNSGTDINQPQHF.

CDR3 sequence: CASSQQTGGFDEQYF. CDR3 nucleotides: TGTGCCAGCTCACAACAGACAGGGGGCTTTGACGAGCAGTACTTC. J is TRBJ2-7 and V is TRBV18, with TRBD1 identical over 10 bases. This CDR3 has 15 amino acids. CDR1 is KGHSH and CDR2 is LQKENI in the germline V gene. V shed 4 bases and J 5 bases; nucleotides not matched to a gene: 8.

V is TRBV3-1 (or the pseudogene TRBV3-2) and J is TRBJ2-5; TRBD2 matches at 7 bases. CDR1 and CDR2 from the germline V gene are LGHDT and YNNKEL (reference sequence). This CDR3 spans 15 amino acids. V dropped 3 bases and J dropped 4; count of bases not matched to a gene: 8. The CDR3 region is CASSQNSGSSETQYF. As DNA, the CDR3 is TGTGCCAGCAGCCAGAATAGCGGGTCATCAGAGACCCAGTACTTC.

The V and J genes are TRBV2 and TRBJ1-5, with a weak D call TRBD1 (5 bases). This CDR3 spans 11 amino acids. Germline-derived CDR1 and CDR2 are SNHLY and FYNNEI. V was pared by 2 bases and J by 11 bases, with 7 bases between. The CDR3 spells CASSERGAQHF. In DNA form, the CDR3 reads TGTGCCAGCAGTGAAAGAGGGGCCCAGCATTTT.